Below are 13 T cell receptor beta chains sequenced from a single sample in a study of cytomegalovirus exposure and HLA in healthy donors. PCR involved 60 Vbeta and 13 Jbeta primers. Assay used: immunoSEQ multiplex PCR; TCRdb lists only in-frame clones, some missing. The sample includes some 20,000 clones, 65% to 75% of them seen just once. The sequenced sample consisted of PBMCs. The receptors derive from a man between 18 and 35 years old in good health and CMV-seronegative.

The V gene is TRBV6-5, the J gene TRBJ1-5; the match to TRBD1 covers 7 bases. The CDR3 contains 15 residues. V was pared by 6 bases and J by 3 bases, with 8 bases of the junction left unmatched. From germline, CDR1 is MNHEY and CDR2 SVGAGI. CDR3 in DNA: TGTGCCAGCAGGACCTCCGGGACAGACAATCAGCCCCAGCATTTT. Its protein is CASRTSGTDNQPQHF.

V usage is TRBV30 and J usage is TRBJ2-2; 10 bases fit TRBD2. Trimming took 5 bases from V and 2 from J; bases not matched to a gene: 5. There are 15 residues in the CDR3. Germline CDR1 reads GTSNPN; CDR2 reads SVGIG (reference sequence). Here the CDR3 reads CAWYSGRINTGELFF. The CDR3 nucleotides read TGTGCCTGGTATAGCGGGAGGATCAACACCGGGGAGCTGTTTTTT.

The CDR3 loop is CACLSGSGYNEQFF. CDR3 DNA sequence: TGTGCCTGCCTTAGCGGGTCGGGGTACAATGAGCAGTTCTTC. This chain links TRBV30 with TRBJ2-1; TRBD2 aligns across 7 bases. CDR3 size: 14 residues. CDR1 and CDR2 from the germline V gene are GTSNPN and SVGIG (reference sequence). J gave up 4 bases and V 6 bases, and 9 bases lay outside the gene matches.

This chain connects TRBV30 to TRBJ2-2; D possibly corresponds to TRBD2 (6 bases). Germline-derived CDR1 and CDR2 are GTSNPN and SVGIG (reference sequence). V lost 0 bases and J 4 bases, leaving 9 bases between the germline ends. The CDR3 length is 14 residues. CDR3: CAWSVGLLTGELFF. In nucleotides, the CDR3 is TGTGCCTGGAGTGTGGGACTCCTCACCGGGGAGCTGTTTTTT. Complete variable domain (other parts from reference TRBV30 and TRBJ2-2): SQTIHQWPATLVQPVGSPLSLECTVEGTSNPNLYWYRQAAGRGLQLLFYSVGIGQISSEVPQNLSASRPQDRQFILSSKKLLLSDSGFYLCAWSVGLLTGELFFGEGSRLTVL.

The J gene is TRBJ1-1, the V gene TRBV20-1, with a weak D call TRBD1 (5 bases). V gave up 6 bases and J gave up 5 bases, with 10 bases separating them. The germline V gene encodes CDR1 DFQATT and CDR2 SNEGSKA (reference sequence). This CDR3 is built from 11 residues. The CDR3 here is CSAREGTEAFF. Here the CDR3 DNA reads TGCAGTGCCAGGGAGGGGACTGAAGCTTTCTTT.

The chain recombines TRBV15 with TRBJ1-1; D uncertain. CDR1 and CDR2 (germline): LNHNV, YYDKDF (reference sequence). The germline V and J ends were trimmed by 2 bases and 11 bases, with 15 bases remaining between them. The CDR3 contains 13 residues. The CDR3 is CATSRSGEGRAFF. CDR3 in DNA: TGTGCCACCAGCAGAAGTGGGGAAGGGAGGGCTTTCTTT.

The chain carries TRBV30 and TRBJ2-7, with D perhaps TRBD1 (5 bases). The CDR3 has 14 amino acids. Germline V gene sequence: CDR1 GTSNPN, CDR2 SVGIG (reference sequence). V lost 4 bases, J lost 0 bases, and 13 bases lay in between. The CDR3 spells CAWMNRPSSYEQYF. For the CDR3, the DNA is TGTGCCTGGATGAACAGGCCTAGCTCCTACGAGCAGTACTTC. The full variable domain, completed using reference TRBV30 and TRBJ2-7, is SQTIHQWPATLVQPVGSPLSLECTVEGTSNPNLYWYRQAAGRGLQLLFYSVGIGQISSEVPQNLSASRPQDRQFILSSKKLLLSDSGFYLCAWMNRPSSYEQYFGPGTRLTVT.

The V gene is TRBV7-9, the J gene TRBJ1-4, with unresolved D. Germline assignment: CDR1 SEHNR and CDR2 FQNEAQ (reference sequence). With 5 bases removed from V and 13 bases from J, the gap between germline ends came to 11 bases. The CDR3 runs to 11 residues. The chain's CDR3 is CASSLGSGLFF. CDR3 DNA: TGTGCCAGCAGCCTCGGGAGCGGACTGTTTTTT.

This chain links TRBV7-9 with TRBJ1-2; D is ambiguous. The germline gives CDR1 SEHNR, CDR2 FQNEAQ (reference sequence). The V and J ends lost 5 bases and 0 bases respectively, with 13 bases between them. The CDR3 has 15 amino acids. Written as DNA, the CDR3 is TGTGCCAGCAGCAACTCCTCATTAGCTAACTATGGCTACACCTTC. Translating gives CASSNSSLANYGYTF. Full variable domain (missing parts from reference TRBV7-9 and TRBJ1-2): DTGVSQNPRHKITKRGQNVTFRCDPISEHNRLYWYRQTLGQGPEFLTYFQNEAQLEKSRLLSDRFSAERPKGSFSTLEIQRTEQGDSAMYLCASSNSSLANYGYTFGSGTRLTVV.

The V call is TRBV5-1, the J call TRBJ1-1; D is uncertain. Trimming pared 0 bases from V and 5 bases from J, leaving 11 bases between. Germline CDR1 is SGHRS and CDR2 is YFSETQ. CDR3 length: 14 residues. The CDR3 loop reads CASSLEGAWTEAFF. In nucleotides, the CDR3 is TGCGCCAGCAGCTTGGAGGGAGCTTGGACTGAAGCTTTCTTT. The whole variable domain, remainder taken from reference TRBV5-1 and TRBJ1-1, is KAGVTQTPRYLIKTRGQQVTLSCSPISGHRSVSWYQQTPGQGLQFLFEYFSETQRNKGNFPGRFSGRQFSNSRSEMNVSTLELGDSALYLCASSLEGAWTEAFFGQGTRLTVV.

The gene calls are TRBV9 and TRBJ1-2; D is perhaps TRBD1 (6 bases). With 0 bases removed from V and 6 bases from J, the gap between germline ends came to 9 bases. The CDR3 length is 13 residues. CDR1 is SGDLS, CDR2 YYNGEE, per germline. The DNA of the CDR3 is TGTGCCAGCAGCGTAGTGGGGGCGGATGGCTACACCTTC. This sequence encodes CASSVVGADGYTF.

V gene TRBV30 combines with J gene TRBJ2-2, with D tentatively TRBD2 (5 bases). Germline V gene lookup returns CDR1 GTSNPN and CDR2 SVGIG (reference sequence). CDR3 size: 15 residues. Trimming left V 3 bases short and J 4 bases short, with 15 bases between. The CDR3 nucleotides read TGTGCCTGGAGACCCGGCGGGTACCGCACCGGGGAGCTGTTTTTT. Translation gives CAWRPGGYRTGELFF.

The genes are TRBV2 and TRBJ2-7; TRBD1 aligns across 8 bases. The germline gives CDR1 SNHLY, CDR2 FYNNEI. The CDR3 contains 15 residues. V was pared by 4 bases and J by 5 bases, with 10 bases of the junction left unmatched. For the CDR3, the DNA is TGTGCCAGCAGTGCCCGGACAGGGAGCATCAACGAGCAGTACTTC. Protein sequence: CASSARTGSINEQYF.